This TCR beta chain was found in a study of breast tumors, draining lymph nodes, adjacent tissues. Study conclusions and caveats: Compared with lymph nodes, tumors were less diverse; compared with nontumor tissue, more. The lymph node origin of tumor T cells was framed as consistent with a hypothesis, not demonstrated. Tumor and nontumor repertoires were significantly more similar in luminal-like than in basal-like breast cancer.

TCRdb passed the multiplex PCR reads through MiXCR, listing each CDR3 protein once. Of more than 200,000 distinct CDR3 sequences in the sample, about 30% were seen once. There are 15 residues in the CDR3. Germline V gives CDR1 SGHAT, CDR2 FQNNGV. Between the trimmed V and J ends, which lost 8 bases and 4 bases, there was a span of 17 bases. Breast cancer patients provided tissue from their axillary draining lymph nodes. On this clonotype itself: Its antigen remains unidentified. A read error may explain this, as a much larger clone is one base away.

The sample taken for sequencing was axillary lymph node tissue. The TCR comes from a female donor with breast cancer. Some clones in this sample may be carry-over from other donors' samples. V and J are TRBV11-2 and TRBJ2-2; D possibly corresponds to TRBD2 (6 bases). The CDR3 reads CASPTPGLATGELFF. DNA for the CDR3: TGTGCCAGCCCCACGCCGGGACTCGCCACCGGGGAGCTGTTTTTT.